Presented here are 22 T cell receptor beta chains from one specimen sequenced in a study of cytotoxic CD8 clonotypes in ibrutinib-treated CLL. Some clones are missing from TCRdb's copy, which holds only in-frame ones; the method was immunoSEQ multiplex PCR. This table has approximately 42,000 clones, roughly two thirds appearing once. Sequenced here: PBMCs, sampled after 12 months of ibrutinib treatment. These receptors were taken from a human donor with chronic lymphocytic leukemia.

By its share, this clone is medium-sized (0.01 to 0.1%). V and J are TRBV7-8 and TRBJ2-5; unclear D gene. Between the trimmed V and J ends, which lost 2 bases and 1 base, there was a span of 14 bases. The CDR3 totals 16 residues. Germline CDR1 SGHVS, CDR2 FQNEAQ. The CDR3 reads CASSLIFRRFQETQYF. For the CDR3, the DNA is TGTGCCAGCAGCTTAATCTTCCGGAGATTCCAAGAGACCCAGTACTTC.

This clone was recorded a few times. V usage is TRBV21-1 and J usage is TRBJ1-1; the tabulated D call, TRBD1, remains unverified against the DNA. TRBV21-1 is designated a pseudogene. This CDR3 region has 17 residues. The CDR3 region has the DNA TGTGCCAGCAGCAAAGGGGGACACCGAGAGGCTAGATTTGAAGCTTTCTTT. The encoded protein is CASSKGGHREARFEAFF.

This chain joins TRBV19 and TRBJ2-2; no firm D call. Germline CDR1 reads LNHDA; CDR2 reads SQIVND (reference sequence). The CDR3 is made up of 15 amino acids. V was clipped by 7 bases and J by 0 bases, with 12 bases between them. CDR3 residues: CASIQARTNTGELFF. The DNA of the CDR3 is TGTGCCAGTATCCAGGCCAGAACGAACACCGGGGAGCTGTTTTTT.

The chain combines TRBV28 with TRBJ2-5, with 9 positions matching TRBD2. The ends lost 4 bases at V and 3 bases at J; junction bases unmatched: 18. Germline lookup yields CDR1 MDHEN and CDR2 SYDVKM. The CDR3 has 19 residues. CDR3 residues: CASSSLYSWVSGSEETQYF. The CDR3 DNA reads TGTGCCAGCAGTTCTCTTTATTCTTGGGTTAGCGGGAGTGAAGAGACCCAGTACTTC.

This clone was observed a single time. V gene TRBV5-1 combines with J gene TRBJ2-7, with TRBD2 matching over 9 bases. V shed 0 bases, J shed 4 bases, and the junction held 5 bases outside the gene matches. This CDR3 region has 15 residues. Germline lookup yields CDR1 SGHRS and CDR2 YFSETQ. The CDR3 nucleotides read TGCGCCAGCAGCTTGGAGTTAGCGGGGGCTTACGAGCAGTACTTC. This translates into CASSLELAGAYEQYF.

The chain carries TRBV28 and TRBJ2-5; D is undetermined. There are 15 residues in the CDR3. Looked up from germline, CDR1 is MDHEN and CDR2 is SYDVKM. Deletions cut 5 bases from V and 5 bases from J, with 18 bases between. The CDR3 DNA reads TGTGCCAGCAGTCCCCCGTTCGGAACCGGGGAGACCCAGTACTTC. It specifies CASSPPFGTGETQYF. The variable domain in full, completed from reference TRBV28 and TRBJ2-5, reads DVKVTQSSRYLVKRTGEKVFLECVQDMDHENMFWYRQDPGLGLRLIYFSYDVKMKEKGDIPEGYSVSREKKERFSLILESASTNQTSMYLCASSPPFGTGETQYFGPGTRLLVL.

The chain carries TRBV6-4 and TRBJ1-1; D call uncertain. V lost 0 bases to trimming and J lost 1 base, with 3 bases between them. The CDR3 length is 13 residues. Germline values: CDR1 MRHNA, CDR2 SNTAGT. The CDR3 nucleotides read TGTGCCAGCAGTGACTCGGAGAACACTGAAGCTTTCTTT. This sequence encodes CASSDSENTEAFF.

This clone was seen a handful of times. V usage is TRBV5-6 and J usage is TRBJ1-1, with a weak D call TRBD1 (5 bases). The germline gives CDR1 SGHDT, CDR2 YYEEEE. CDR3 length: 13 amino acids. Trimming pared 5 bases from V and 2 bases from J, leaving 10 bases between. CDR3 sequence (DNA): TGTGCCAGCAGGTCCCGGGGCAACACTGAAGCTTTCTTT. It encodes CASRSRGNTEAFF.

The V gene is TRBV5-4, the J gene TRBJ2-3, with a possible D match to TRBD1 (5 bases). Per germline, CDR1 SGHNT and CDR2 YYREEE (reference sequence). Trimming left V 0 bases short and J 4 bases short, with 9 bases between. This CDR3 is built from 14 residues. In nucleotides, the CDR3 is TGTGCCAGCAGCTTGGCAGGGTTCCCAGATACGCAGTATTTT. Its translation is CASSLAGFPDTQYF.

This chain links TRBV6-5 with TRBJ2-7, with D unresolved. Germline V gene data show CDR1 as MNHEY and CDR2 as SVGAGI. Trimming removed 3 bases from V and 3 bases from J, with 9 bases in between. The CDR3 is 13 residues long. DNA for the CDR3: TGTGCCAGCAGTTATCTGGAAGACTACGAGCAGTACTTC. It yields the protein CASSYLEDYEQYF.

This chain links TRBV21-1 with TRBJ1-4; TRBD1, the table's D call, was not compared with the DNA. TRBV21-1 is flagged as a pseudogene. This CDR3 contains 16 residues. The CDR3 loop is CASSKVGTGGGEKLFF. The CDR3 bases are TGTGCCAGCAGCAAAGTAGGGACAGGGGGGGGTGAAAAACTGTTTTTT.

This clone occurred once. This chain uses TRBV18 with TRBJ2-7, with 7 bases aligning to TRBD1. Germline V gives CDR1 KGHSH, CDR2 LQKENI. The V gene end was trimmed by 1 base and the J gene end by 4 bases; junction bases not matched to a gene: 10. This CDR3 is built from 16 residues. As DNA, the CDR3 is TGTGCCAGCTCACCACGGATAACAGGGGTAGGTTACGAGCAGTACTTC. The encoded protein is CASSPRITGVGYEQYF.

V usage is TRBV6-1 and J usage is TRBJ1-2; 11 bases are shared with TRBD1. V lost 4 bases, J lost 4 bases, and 11 bases stayed unmatched. Germline-derived CDR1 and CDR2 are MNHNS and SASEGT. The CDR3 is 17 residues long. This chain's CDR3 is CASSGRDRGFSFYGYTF. The CDR3 nucleotides read TGTGCCAGCAGTGGCCGGGACAGGGGGTTTTCATTCTATGGCTACACCTTC.

This clone was observed a single time. The J gene is TRBJ2-1, the V gene TRBV11-3, with 9 bases fitting TRBD1. Germline assignment: CDR1 SGHNT and CDR2 YENEEA. The CDR3 sequence is 15 residues long. With 6 bases clipped from V and 4 bases from J, the junction kept 7 bases outside the gene matches. CDR3 region: CASSPGQGLYNEQFF. The CDR3 coding sequence is TGTGCCAGCAGTCCTGGACAGGGGTTATACAATGAGCAGTTCTTC.

In its sample, this clone was seen a few times. The chain is built from TRBV27 and TRBJ2-7; D is unresolved. Germline CDR1 reads MNHEY; CDR2 reads SMNVEV (reference sequence). Trimming left V 2 bases short and J 3 bases short, with 8 bases between. The CDR3 length is 13 residues. The CDR3 protein is CASSLNRDYEQYF. The CDR3 nucleotides read TGTGCCAGCAGTTTAAATAGGGACTACGAGCAGTACTTC.

This chain links TRBV6-1 with TRBJ2-5; D possibly matches TRBD1 or TRBD2 (7 bases each). Germline V gives CDR1 MNHNS, CDR2 SASEGT. The CDR3 has 12 amino acids. The ends were cut back, 6 bases at V and 9 bases at J, with 14 bases in the middle. DNA for the CDR3: TGTGCCAGCAGGGAGGGGGGGACAGCCCAGTACTTC. Residues: CASREGGTAQYF.

This chain uses TRBV7-9 with TRBJ1-1; D is uncertain. CDR3 length: 12 residues. Trimming took 1 base from V and 8 from J, leaving 8 bases between them. The germline V gene has CDR1 SEHNR and CDR2 FQNEAQ (reference sequence). The CDR3 nucleotides are TGTGCCAGCAGCTTAGGGCCAGTCGAAGCTTTCTTT. This gives the protein CASSLGPVEAFF.

This chain links TRBV28 with TRBJ2-3; D is perhaps TRBD1 or TRBD2 (6 bases each). CDR1 MDHEN and CDR2 SYDVKM come from the germline V gene. CDR3 length: 15 residues. Trimming took off 2 bases at V and 2 bases at J, with 11 bases between the two ends. The CDR3 here is CASSLRGVPTDTQYF. CDR3 nucleotide sequence: TGTGCCAGCAGTTTAAGGGGGGTCCCCACAGATACGCAGTATTTT.

The chain is built from TRBV19 and TRBJ2-7, with 10 bases fitting TRBD1. CDR1 is LNHDA, CDR2 SQIVND, per germline (reference sequence). The junction had 5 bases not matched to a gene; V was cut back by 4 bases and J by 2 bases. The CDR3 extends over 15 amino acids. The CDR3 reads CASSSPGTGAYEQYF. For the CDR3, the DNA is TGTGCCAGTAGTAGTCCCGGGACAGGGGCCTACGAGCAGTACTTC.

The genes are TRBV4-1 and TRBJ2-7; D is perhaps TRBD1 (6 bases). Germline assignment: CDR1 MGHRA and CDR2 YSYEKL. CDR3 length equals 14 residues. V was cut by 3 bases and J by 6 bases, with 15 bases left in between. CDR3 coding DNA: TGCGCCAGCAGCCAGGGGGTACAGGGCTCCGAGCAGTACTTC. Translating it yields CASSQGVQGSEQYF.

The rearrangement uses TRBV5-4 and TRBJ2-3; D is perhaps TRBD1 or TRBD2 (5 bases each). Trimming cost V 0 bases and J 2 bases, with 13 bases left between them. The CDR3 totals 16 residues. Germline assignment: CDR1 SGHNT and CDR2 YYREEE (reference sequence). The CDR3 sequence is CASSLGPGRDTDTQYF. For the CDR3, the DNA is TGTGCCAGCAGCTTGGGTCCGGGACGGGACACAGATACGCAGTATTTT.

Here the CDR3 DNA reads TGTGCCAGCAGCTTTGATGGGTTAAACACCATATATTTT. It is translated as CASSFDGLNTIYF. The V gene is TRBV7-2, the J gene TRBJ1-3; D remains ambiguous. V was cut by 3 bases and J by 6 bases, with 9 bases left in between. This CDR3 is 13 amino acids long. Germline V gene data show CDR1 as SGHTA and CDR2 as FQGNSA.